What follows are 4 T cell receptor beta chains derived from one specimen sequenced in a study of blood T cell repertoires in COVID-19. Sequenced by immunoSEQ multiplex PCR; TCRdb stores in-frame clones only, minus some. This repertoire shows roughly 27,000 clones, roughly 88% found once; its top ten account for 5.9%. Specimen: peripheral blood. Receptors originate from a human donor in a cohort sampled during active COVID-19.

The chain couples TRBV5-1 to TRBJ2-7; possible D gene TRBD2, 5 bases. CDR1 is SGHRS and CDR2 is YFSETQ in the germline V gene. This CDR3 has 14 residues. V was shortened by 5 bases and J by 0 bases, with 12 bases between the two germline ends. As DNA, the CDR3 is TGCGCCAGCAGGCCCTCGGGGTCCTCCTACGAGCAGTACTTC. Protein sequence: CASRPSGSSYEQYF.

The chain joins TRBV9 to TRBJ1-4; a possible D gene is TRBD1 (5 bases). The V gene lost 4 bases and the J gene lost 4 bases, with 17 bases spanning the gap. From germline, CDR1 is SGDLS and CDR2 YYNGEE. The CDR3 sequence is 16 residues long. The CDR3 sequence is CASSTRGGGGNEKLFF. The CDR3 nucleotides read TGTGCCAGCAGCACCCGAGGCGGGGGAGGTAATGAAAAACTGTTTTTT.

This chain links TRBV28 with TRBJ1-5; the D gene is possibly TRBD1 (5 bases). The germline gives CDR1 MDHEN, CDR2 SYDVKM. Trimming took off 1 base at V and 0 bases at J, with 13 bases between the two ends. The CDR3 is 17 residues long. This chain's CDR3 is CASSLYLAGTSNQPQHF. The CDR3 nucleotides read TGTGCCAGCAGTTTATATTTAGCGGGGACTAGCAATCAGCCCCAGCATTTT.

V is TRBV5-4 and J is TRBJ2-1; TRBD2 agrees at 12 bases. The J segment lost 4 bases and the V segment lost 4 bases, leaving 9 bases of the junction unmatched. CDR1 and CDR2 (germline): SGHNT, YYREEE (reference sequence). This CDR3 has 17 residues. The CDR3 reads CASSKPGLAGPYNEQFF. CDR3 DNA sequence: TGTGCCAGCAGCAAGCCGGGACTAGCGGGCCCGTACAATGAGCAGTTCTTC.